This TCR beta chain is drawn from a study of shared clonotypes between healthy human individuals (dated by TCRdb to the early 2020s). Turning to the overall study: The cohort comprised two women and three men aged 18 to 49 years. Per donor, three plates each were used for CD4 naive and CD4 memory, two for CD8 naive, and one for CD8 memory. Blood TCR repertoires of roughly 5 healthy adults were deeply sequenced to estimate repertoire size and the extent of clonotype sharing between individuals. To increase sequencing depth and limit assay-specific biases, TCR repertoire library preparation and sequencing were carried out by different laboratories using diverse techniques. Leukapheresis yielded between about 0.94 and 9.5 billion PBMCs per donor. Overall results and qualifications from the work: About 5% of naive CD4, 3.5% of naive CD8, about 2.4% of memory CD4, and about 0.4% of memory CD8 clonotypes were shared across a few donors. Incomplete sequencing was indicated by rarefaction of sorted-subset datasets, despite the large sequencing depth. Pairwise subsampling indicated that sequencing depth was expected to affect the degree of clonotype sharing among donors. The small number of donors limited the genetic and exposure-history diversity represented. Sampling was restricted to blood, and TCR repertoires in tissue are likely to differ from TCR repertoires in blood. Larger estimated clonotype richness was generally found for naive subsets than for memory subsets. Higher generation probabilities were observed for clonotypes shared by all four sorted-subset donors than for non-shared clonotypes.

Healthy HIV-negative adults with no recently reported acute infections or vaccinations were included as donors. All donors were Caucasian adults living in Nashville, Tennessee, USA. CD4+ T cells were enriched by magnetic negative selection, after which naive cells were positively selected on CD45RA and the negative fraction was taken as the memory subset. After blood collection by leukapheresis, PBMCs were isolated using Ficoll-Histopaque density gradient centrifugation and then cryopreserved in the vapor phase of liquid nitrogen. Purity and quantity of every magnetically sorted T cell population were checked by analytical flow cytometry. Genomic DNA was isolated from every sorted fraction and measured by UV absorbance on a Nanodrop 2000c. Using the deep immunoSEQ assay, TCR CDR3 regions were amplified from genomic DNA by multiplex PCR. Genomic DNA extracted from each cell subset was distributed evenly over all wells of several immunoSEQ 96-well plates, and each plate served as one replicate. For sorted subsets, about 200 ng genomic DNA, equal to tens of thousands of T cell genomes, was loaded into each replicate PCR. The purified libraries were quantified using a Qubit 3.0 fluorometer, sized with a Bioanalyzer 2100, and then quantified again using the KAPA Library Quantification kit. Each immunoSEQ 96-well plate was sequenced on its own single-read 150-cycle Illumina NextSeq 550 flow cell. The paper's data handling went like this. Because the immunoSEQ output included only junctional sequences and no quality scores, the filtering could not be the same as the filtering used for full-length reads. Sequences were annotated with PyIR, a Python wrapper for IgBLAST v1.9, and V/J genes and CDR3 were assigned using IMGT germline references. Reads were filtered out if the reads had weak V/J assignments (E-value above 1e-6), no CDR3, stop codons, out-of-frame junctions, or ambiguous translated residues. V3J clonotypes were defined as sequences sharing the same inferred V gene, J gene, and CDR3 amino acid sequence. Percentage overlap between repertoires was calculated by dividing the number of shared unique clonotypes by the size of the smaller repertoire. RTK rarefaction, the Chao1 estimator, and Recon v2.1 estimates of unobserved clonotypes were used to assess repertoire richness. OLGA was used to compute generation probabilities for all TCRbeta clonotypes that the gDNA method yielded from several donors. TCRdb carries this immuneACCESS record with in-frame sequences only. Its versions omit some clonotypes, under half of them owing to an unresolved V gene in the studies checked, with the rest unexplained. That table gives V, J and clone size, and the DNA gave D and trimming. The sample table lists some 1 million clones, approximately 70% of them with a count of one. The leading ten clones occupy about 1.5% of the sample.

This clone was detected only a few times. What this receptor recognizes is not known. Base-call qualities are not available, and no considerably larger clone is one nucleotide away. The TCR comes from a man younger than 35 in good health. Sequencing was done on a sample of memory CD4+ T cells sorted from blood. The cell subset or site label, read with the paper, signifies: CD45RA-negative fraction.

In nucleotide form, the sequence is TGTGCCAGCAGTCGACAGGGTCGGCAAGAGACCCAGTACTTC. This gives the protein CASSRQGRQETQYF. The chain uses TRBV2 and TRBJ2-5; 7 of the junction bases match TRBD1. Measured from the cysteine to the phenylalanine, the CDR3 is 14 residues long. Only the CDR3 part of the read is kept: 42 bases, read in frame from the first base. Trimming removed 5 bases from V and 2 bases from J; the gene matches leave 5 bases unexplained. For CDR1 and CDR2, the germline V gene lists SNHLY and FYNNEI.